The 19 T cell receptor beta chains given below trace back to one sample, sequenced in a study of OX40 agonist ivuxolimab in advanced cancers. Here immunoSEQ multiplex PCR was the method, and the copy in TCRdb shows in-frame clones only, minus some. The table has 73,000 or so clones, about 94% seen once. Sequences were derived from CD4+ or CD8+ T cells sorted from blood, sampled in a trial of the OX40 agonist ivuxolimab. These receptors were obtained from an adult with an advanced solid tumor such as melanoma, head and neck, liver or kidney cancer.

The rearrangement uses TRBV5-1 and TRBJ2-7; 13 nucleotides align to TRBD2. The germline V gene has CDR1 SGHRS and CDR2 YFSETQ. The CDR3 length is 16 residues. J lost 4 bases, V lost 3 bases, and 7 bases had no gene match. The CDR3 nucleotides read TGCGCCAGCAGCTCCGGAGGACTAGCGGGAGAATACGAGCAGTACTTC. Its protein product is CASSSGGLAGEYEQYF.

This chain links TRBV30 with TRBJ1-5; 8 nucleotides line up with TRBD1. Germline loops: CDR1 GTSNPN, CDR2 SVGIG (reference sequence). The CDR3 runs to 14 residues. V was pared by 2 bases and J by 3 bases, with 3 bases of the junction left unmatched. This chain's CDR3 is CAWSLTGANQPQHF. CDR3 sequence (DNA): TGTGCCTGGAGTCTGACAGGGGCCAATCAGCCCCAGCATTTT.

The sample holds many counts of this clone. The V and J genes are TRBV19 and TRBJ1-1, with unresolved D. Germline V CDR1 and CDR2: LNHDA, SQIVND (reference sequence). This CDR3 has 13 residues. V lost 3 bases and J 11 bases, leaving 16 bases between the germline ends. The CDR3 is CASSMSAPVVAFF. The CDR3 coding sequence is TGTGCCAGTAGTATGTCAGCTCCGGTCGTTGCTTTCTTT.

The genes are TRBV2 and TRBJ2-3; 7 positions match TRBD2. The germline V gene encodes CDR1 SNHLY and CDR2 FYNNEI. The CDR3 consists of 13 residues. The V and J ends lost 7 bases and 6 bases, in that order; junction bases with no gene match: 7. CDR3 residues: CASTRGGTDTQYF. The CDR3 DNA is TGTGCCAGCACCCGGGGAGGGACCGATACGCAGTATTTT. The full variable domain, rest sourced from reference TRBV2 and TRBJ2-3, is EPEVTQTPSHQVTQMGQEVILRCVPISNHLYFYWYRQILGQKVEFLVSFYNNEISEKSEIFDDQFSVERPDGSNFTLKIRSTKLEDSAMYFCASTRGGTDTQYFGPGTRLTVL.

V gene TRBV7-9 combines with J gene TRBJ1-1; D is unclear. The V end lost 6 bases, the J end lost 0 bases, and 8 bases lay between the germline ends. Germline assignment: CDR1 SEHNR and CDR2 FQNEAQ (reference sequence). This CDR3 spans 13 amino acids. CDR3 amino acids: CASSQDLNTEAFF. CDR3 DNA sequence: TGTGCCAGCAGTCAGGACTTGAACACTGAAGCTTTCTTT.

The chain combines TRBV19 with TRBJ2-3; TRBD2 is a possible D gene (5 bases). The CDR3 runs 15 residues. Germline V gene lookup returns CDR1 LNHDA and CDR2 SQIVND (reference sequence). The germline V and J ends were trimmed by 5 bases and 0 bases, with 12 bases remaining between them. CDR3 sequence (DNA): TGTGCCAGTAGTCTTAGCGTAATTAGCACAGATACGCAGTATTTT. Translating it yields CASSLSVISTDTQYF.

A single count supports this clone. This sequence joins TRBV5-1 and TRBJ1-1, with 7 positions matching TRBD1. CDR3 length: 15 amino acids. The germline gives CDR1 SGHRS, CDR2 YFSETQ. V was pared by 6 bases and J by 0 bases, with 8 bases of the junction left unmatched. Written as DNA, the CDR3 is TGCGCCAGCAACCACGGGACAGCGATGAACACTGAAGCTTTCTTT. This gives the protein CASNHGTAMNTEAFF.

The V call is TRBV6-1, the J call TRBJ2-7; TRBD2 agrees at 8 bases. This CDR3 contains 17 residues. CDR1 and CDR2 from the germline V gene are MNHNS and SASEGT. Trimming at V came to 2 bases and at J to 2 bases, leaving 11 bases not matched to a gene. The DNA for the CDR3 is TGTGCCAGCAGTGAACCGTTGGGACTAGGGGGTACCTACGAGCAGTACTTC. Protein product: CASSEPLGLGGTYEQYF.

The chain employs TRBV18 and TRBJ2-3, with TRBD2 identical over 13 bases. Germline CDR1 is KGHSH and CDR2 is LQKENI. This CDR3 is 16 amino acids long. Trimming took 3 bases from V and 3 from J; bases not matched to a gene: 3. The CDR3 bases are TGTGCCAGCTCACCCTCGACTAGCGGGAGGACAGATACGCAGTATTTT. Translated, it gives CASSPSTSGRTDTQYF. Based on the CDR3 plus reference TRBV18 and TRBJ2-3, the full variable domain is NAGVMQNPRHLVRRRGQEARLRCSPMKGHSHVYWYRQLPEEGLKFMVYLQKENIIDESGMPKERFSAEFPKEGPSILRIQQVVRGDSAAYFCASSPSTSGRTDTQYFGPGTRLTVL.

This sequence joins TRBV9 and TRBJ1-4, with 10 bases that match TRBD1. Germline CDR1 SGDLS, CDR2 YYNGEE. The CDR3 has 15 residues. With V trimmed by 0 bases and J by 10 bases, 6 bases remained unmatched. The CDR3 loop reads CASSVAPGQGIKLFF. CDR3 bases: TGTGCCAGCAGCGTAGCCCCGGGACAGGGGATAAAACTGTTTTTT.

J is TRBJ2-2 and V is TRBV18; D is possibly TRBD1 (6 bases). V lost 6 bases and J 6 bases, leaving 11 bases between the germline ends. Germline CDR1 KGHSH, CDR2 LQKENI. CDR3 length: 13 amino acids. CDR3 in amino acids: CASSPGESGELFF. The CDR3 bases are TGTGCCAGCTCCCCAGGGGAGTCCGGGGAGCTGTTTTTT.

The chain has TRBV18 and TRBJ1-1; perhaps TRBD1 as D (5 bases). The CDR3 has 14 residues. Germline lookup yields CDR1 KGHSH and CDR2 LQKENI. The V and J ends lost 3 bases and 3 bases respectively, with 11 bases between them. CDR3 nucleotide sequence: TGTGCCAGCTCACCGGGACTCAAAGACACTGAAGCTTTCTTT. This gives the protein CASSPGLKDTEAFF.

J is TRBJ2-6 and V is TRBV11-3, with D unresolved. Trimming cost V 8 bases and J 4 bases, with 15 bases left between them. Germline loops: CDR1 SGHNT, CDR2 YENEEA. There are 15 residues in the CDR3. The CDR3 reads CASGSRFLGANVLTF. In nucleotides, the CDR3 is TGTGCCAGCGGGTCTAGGTTTCTGGGGGCCAACGTCCTGACTTTC. Supplemented by reference TRBV11-3 and TRBJ2-6, the full variable domain reads EAGVVQSPRYKIIEKKQPVAFWCNPISGHNTLYWYLQNLGQGPELLIRYENEEAVDDSQLPKDRFSAERLKGVDSTLKIQPAELGDSAVYLCASGSRFLGANVLTFGAGSRLTVL.

The chain recombines TRBV5-4 with TRBJ2-3; TRBD1 agrees at 7 bases. The CDR3 length is 15 residues. Germline CDR1 is SGHNT and CDR2 is YYREEE (reference sequence). Trimming removed 4 bases from V and 4 bases from J; junction bases left unmatched: 9. The chain's CDR3 is CASSTPRGGPDTQYF. The CDR3, as DNA: TGTGCCAGCAGCACGCCAAGAGGGGGCCCAGATACGCAGTATTTT. Variable domain in full (rest from reference TRBV5-4 and TRBJ2-3): ETGVTQSPTHLIKTRGQQVTLRCSSQSGHNTVSWYQQALGQGPQFIFQYYREEENGRGNFPPRFSGLQFPNYSSELNVNALELDDSALYLCASSTPRGGPDTQYFGPGTRLTVL.

The rearrangement links TRBV7-2 to TRBJ2-5; 14 bases agree with TRBD2. Losses at the gene ends were 5 bases for V and 7 bases for J; bases not matched to a gene: 3. The CDR3 spans 14 residues. Germline CDR1 is SGHTA and CDR2 is FQGNSA. Here the CDR3 DNA reads TGTGCCAGCAGCCTGGGGACTAGCGGGAGGACCCAGTACTTC. As protein: CASSLGTSGRTQYF.

V is TRBV29-1 and J is TRBJ2-7; TRBD1 aligns across 9 bases. Germline CDR1 reads SQVTM; CDR2 reads ANQGSEA. V was pared by 4 bases and J by 1 base, with 8 bases of the junction left unmatched. The CDR3 loop spans 15 amino acids. CDR3 sequence (DNA): TGCAGCGTTGTATATAACAGGGGGCTATCCTACGAGCAGTACTTC. Protein product: CSVVYNRGLSYEQYF.

The chain uses TRBV27 and TRBJ2-1; 7 bases align to TRBD2. CDR1 and CDR2 (germline): MNHEY, SMNVEV (reference sequence). J was trimmed by 3 bases and V by 1 base; bases with no gene match: 3. This CDR3 is built from 15 residues. CDR3 residues: CASSLYLADYNEQFF. The CDR3, as DNA: TGTGCCAGCAGTTTATATCTAGCGGACTACAATGAGCAGTTCTTC.

The chain's CDR3 is CASRQRQMNTEAFF. The DNA for the CDR3 is TGTGCCAGCAGGCAGAGACAGATGAACACTGAAGCTTTCTTT. The chain combines TRBV2 with TRBJ1-1; D possibly corresponds to TRBD1 (5 bases). Trimming cost V 6 bases and J 0 bases, with 11 bases left between them. Germline assignment: CDR1 SNHLY and CDR2 FYNNEI. This CDR3 is built from 14 residues.

The CDR3 loop is CASSLTGSAGANVLTF. The CDR3 DNA follows: TGTGCCAGCAGCCTGACAGGGTCAGCTGGGGCCAACGTCCTGACTTTC. The V and J genes are TRBV7-9 and TRBJ2-6; 7 nucleotides align to TRBD1. CDR3 size: 16 residues. Germline CDR1 SEHNR, CDR2 FQNEAQ (reference sequence). Trimming removed 5 bases from V and 2 bases from J; junction bases left unmatched: 6.